This T cell receptor (beta chain) emerged from a study of post-analysis software for immune sequencing data. Tagging with unique molecular identifiers was a feature of the TCR beta cDNA libraries. Each CDR3 protein is one row after TCRdb ran MiXCR on the PCR reads. This sample has roughly 580,000 distinct CDR3 sequences, with roughly two fifths found just once. As to this clonotype: The antigen is not known.

CDR3 length equals 17 residues. J gave up 9 bases and V 2 bases, and 12 bases lay outside the gene matches. CDR1 and CDR2 (germline): DFQATT, SNEGSKA (reference sequence). Study-wide findings and caveats: When patients were compared with controls, 4 or 5 TRBV segments were more frequent, TRBV5-6, TRBV5-1 and TRBV20-1 among them.

V and J are TRBV20-1 and TRBJ2-1; 14 nucleotides match TRBD2. The sequencing sample was made of blood. The TCR comes from a girl between 10 and 17 years old with multiple sclerosis. The CDR3 reads CSARPKTSGRVPLEQFF. The CDR3 DNA is TGCAGTGCTAGACCAAAGACTAGCGGGAGGGTGCCTCTTGAGCAGTTCTTC.